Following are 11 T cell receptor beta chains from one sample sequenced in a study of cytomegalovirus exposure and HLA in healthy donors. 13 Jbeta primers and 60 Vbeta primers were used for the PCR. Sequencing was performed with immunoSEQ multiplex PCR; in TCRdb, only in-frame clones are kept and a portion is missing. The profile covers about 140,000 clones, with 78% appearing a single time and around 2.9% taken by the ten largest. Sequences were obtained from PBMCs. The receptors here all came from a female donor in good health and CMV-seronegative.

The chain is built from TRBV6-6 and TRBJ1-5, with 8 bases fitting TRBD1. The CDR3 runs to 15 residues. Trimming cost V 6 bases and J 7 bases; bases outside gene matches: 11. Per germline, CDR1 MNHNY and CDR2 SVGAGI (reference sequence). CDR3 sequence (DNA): TGTGCCAGCAGGCCGGGGGAGGACAGGGCACAGCCCCAGCATTTT. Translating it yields CASRPGEDRAQPQHF.

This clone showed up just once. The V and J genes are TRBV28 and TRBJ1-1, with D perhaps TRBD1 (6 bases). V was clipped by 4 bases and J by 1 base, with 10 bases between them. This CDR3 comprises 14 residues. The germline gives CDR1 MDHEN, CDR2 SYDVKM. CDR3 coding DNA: TGTGCCAGCAGTTCCAGGGGAAAGAACACTGAAGCTTTCTTT. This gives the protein CASSSRGKNTEAFF.

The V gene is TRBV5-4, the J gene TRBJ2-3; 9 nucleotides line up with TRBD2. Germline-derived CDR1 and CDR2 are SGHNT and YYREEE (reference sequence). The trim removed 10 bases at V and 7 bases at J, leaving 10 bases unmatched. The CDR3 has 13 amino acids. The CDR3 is CASGLAGSNTQYF. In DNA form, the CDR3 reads TGTGCCTCGGGGCTAGCGGGGTCTAATACGCAGTATTTT. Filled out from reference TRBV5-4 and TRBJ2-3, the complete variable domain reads ETGVTQSPTHLIKTRGQQVTLRCSSQSGHNTVSWYQQALGQGPQFIFQYYREEENGRGNFPPRFSGLQFPNYSSELNVNALELDDSALYLCASGLAGSNTQYFGPGTRLTVL.

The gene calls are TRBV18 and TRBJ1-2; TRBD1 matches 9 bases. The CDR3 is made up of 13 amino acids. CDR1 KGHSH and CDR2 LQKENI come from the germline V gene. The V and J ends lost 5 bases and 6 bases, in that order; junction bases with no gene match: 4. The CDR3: CASSEGTGHGYTF. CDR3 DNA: TGTGCCAGCTCAGAAGGGACAGGGCATGGCTACACCTTC.

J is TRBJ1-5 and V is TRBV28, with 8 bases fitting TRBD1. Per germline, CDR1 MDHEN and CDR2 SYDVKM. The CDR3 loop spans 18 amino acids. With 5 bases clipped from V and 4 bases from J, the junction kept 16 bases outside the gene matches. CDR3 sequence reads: CASSRGQGGGSRNQPQHF. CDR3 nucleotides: TGTGCCAGCAGTAGAGGACAGGGAGGAGGAAGTAGGAATCAGCCCCAGCATTTT.

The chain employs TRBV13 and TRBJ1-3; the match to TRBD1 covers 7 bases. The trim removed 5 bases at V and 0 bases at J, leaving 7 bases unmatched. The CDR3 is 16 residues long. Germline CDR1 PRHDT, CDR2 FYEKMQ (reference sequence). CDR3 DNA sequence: TGTGCCAGCAGCCGACAGGGACCGAGCTCTGGAAACACCATATATTTT. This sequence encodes CASSRQGPSSGNTIYF.

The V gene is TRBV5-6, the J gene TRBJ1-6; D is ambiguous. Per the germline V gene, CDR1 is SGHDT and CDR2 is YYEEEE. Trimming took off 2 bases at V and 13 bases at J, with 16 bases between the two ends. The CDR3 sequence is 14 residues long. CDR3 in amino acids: CASSLPTPSSPLHF. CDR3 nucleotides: TGTGCCAGCAGCTTACCTACCCCCTCATCGCCCCTCCACTTT.

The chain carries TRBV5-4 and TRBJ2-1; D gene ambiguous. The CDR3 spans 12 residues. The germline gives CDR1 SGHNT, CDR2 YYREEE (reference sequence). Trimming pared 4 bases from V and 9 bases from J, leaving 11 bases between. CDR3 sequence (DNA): TGTGCCAGCAGCCCACCGAGTGGTGAGCAGTTCTTC. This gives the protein CASSPPSGEQFF.

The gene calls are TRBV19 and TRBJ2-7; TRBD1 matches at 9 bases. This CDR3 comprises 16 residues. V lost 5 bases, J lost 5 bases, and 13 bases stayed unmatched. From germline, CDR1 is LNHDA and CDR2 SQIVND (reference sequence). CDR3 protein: CASSPILTGGFDEQYF. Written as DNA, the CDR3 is TGTGCCAGTAGTCCCATCTTGACAGGGGGTTTCGACGAGCAGTACTTC.

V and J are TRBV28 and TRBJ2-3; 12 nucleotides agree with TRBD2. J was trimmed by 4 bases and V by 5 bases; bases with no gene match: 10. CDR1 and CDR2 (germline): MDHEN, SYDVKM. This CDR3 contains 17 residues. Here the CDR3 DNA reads TGTGCCAGCAGTCGGACTAGCGGGATTGCTGGCGCAGATACGCAGTATTTT. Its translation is CASSRTSGIAGADTQYF. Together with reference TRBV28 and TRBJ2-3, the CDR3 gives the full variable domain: DVKVTQSSRYLVKRTGEKVFLECVQDMDHENMFWYRQDPGLGLRLIYFSYDVKMKEKGDIPEGYSVSREKKERFSLILESASTNQTSMYLCASSRTSGIAGADTQYFGPGTRLTVL.

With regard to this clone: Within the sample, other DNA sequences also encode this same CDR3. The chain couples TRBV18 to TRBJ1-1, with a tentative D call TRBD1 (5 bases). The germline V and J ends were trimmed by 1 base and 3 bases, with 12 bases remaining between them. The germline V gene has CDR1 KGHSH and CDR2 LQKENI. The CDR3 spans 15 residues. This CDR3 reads CASSPRQGIDTEAFF. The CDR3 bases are TGTGCCAGCTCACCACGGCAGGGTATCGACACTGAAGCTTTCTTT.